This T cell receptor (beta chain) was profiled in a study of T cell repertoires in cytomegalovirus infection. Notes on this clonotype: Antigen unknown. At one of its ends the junction is not consistent with the germline gene, which may arise from a read error.

The germline CDR1 and CDR2 sequences are SEHNR and FQNEAQ (reference sequence). There are 16 residues in the CDR3. TCRdb re-analysed the reads in MiXCR, keeping a single row per CDR3 protein. The sample has about 37,000 distinct CDR3 sequences, about 54% seen once; the top ten hold 90%. The origin of this receptor is a human donor in good health (CMV status not recorded). Some clones in this sample may be carry-over from other donors' samples. The source was CD8+ T cells from cultured PBMCs, collected from culture after CMV antigen stimulation. The V gene is TRBV7-9, the J gene TRBJ1-1; possible D gene TRBD1, 5 bases. For the CDR3, the DNA is TGTACCAGCAACTTACATGATAGGGGTAGACGGACTGAAGCTTTCTTT. This codes for CTSNLHDRGRRTEAFF.